Each of the 32 T cell receptor beta chains below was sequenced from the same sample in a study of regulatory dendritic cells for organ transplantation. Sequencing was performed with immunoSEQ multiplex PCR; in TCRdb, only in-frame clones are kept and a portion is missing. The data contain around 30,000 clones, roughly 80% of them singletons. Sequenced sample: naive CD4+ T cells from blood. Stated subset: CD45RA+ naive T cells. All receptors derive from a human donor in good health.

In its sample, this clone was seen a few times. The chain combines TRBV5-7 with TRBJ1-4, with D possibly being TRBD1 (6 bases). TRBV5-7 is treated as an ORF (open reading frame) with a function not yet certain. CDR3 length equals 13 residues. V lost 7 bases and J 6 bases, leaving 13 bases between the germline ends. CDR3 in DNA: TGTGCCAGCCGCGACAGGCGGGATGAAAAACTGTTTTTT. It is translated as CASRDRRDEKLFF.

The chain is built from TRBV5-1 and TRBJ1-2; no definite D call. CDR1 and CDR2 from the germline V gene are SGHRS and YFSETQ. V lost 3 bases, J lost 4 bases, and 13 bases lay in between. This CDR3 contains 14 residues. The CDR3 DNA follows: TGCGCCAGCAGCTCCGGTGGGCAGCTCTATGGCTACACCTTC. This codes for CASSSGGQLYGYTF.

The genes are TRBV2 and TRBJ1-1, with TRBD1 matching 8 bases. The CDR3 covers 15 residues. The trim removed 2 bases at V and 4 bases at J, leaving 6 bases unmatched. Germline loops: CDR1 SNHLY, CDR2 FYNNEI. CDR3 residues: CASSEIRQGSTEAFF. CDR3 sequence (DNA): TGTGCCAGCAGTGAAATACGACAGGGGAGCACTGAAGCTTTCTTT.

This clone occurred a few times. This chain uses TRBV19 with TRBJ1-1; 7 bases line up with TRBD1. CDR1 is LNHDA, CDR2 SQIVND, per germline (reference sequence). The length of the CDR3 is 13 residues. Trimming took 4 bases from V and 4 from J; bases not matched to a gene: 3. The CDR3 DNA is TGTGCCAGTAGTACAGGGGGTGGCACTGAAGCTTTCTTT. This gives the protein CASSTGGGTEAFF.

The gene calls are TRBV5-1 and TRBJ1-2, with D possibly being TRBD1 (5 bases). This CDR3 is built from 15 residues. Trimming removed 0 bases at V and 3 bases at J, with 12 bases between. Germline assignment: CDR1 SGHRS and CDR2 YFSETQ. CDR3 amino acids: CASSLDGGSYYGYTF. Here the CDR3 DNA reads TGCGCCAGCAGCTTGGACGGGGGGTCCTACTATGGCTACACCTTC.

The chain is built from TRBV11-1 and TRBJ2-1; 7 bases are shared with TRBD1. Trimming at V came to 5 bases and at J to 6 bases, leaving 7 bases not matched to a gene. CDR3 length: 14 residues. From germline, CDR1 is SGHAT and CDR2 FQDESV (reference sequence). The CDR3 bases are TGTGCCAGCAGCCTGGACAGGTGGGGCAATGAGCAGTTCTTC. Its protein is CASSLDRWGNEQFF.

The V call is TRBV13, the J call TRBJ1-4; 12 bases line up with TRBD1. The CDR3 length is 19 residues. The ends lost 1 base at V and 4 bases at J; junction bases unmatched: 10. Looked up from germline, CDR1 is PRHDT and CDR2 is FYEKMQ (reference sequence). The CDR3 DNA is TGTGCCAGCAGCTTAGTGGGACAGGGGGCCGGACGACTTAATGAAAAACTGTTTTTT. Translating it yields CASSLVGQGAGRLNEKLFF. Using reference TRBV13 and TRBJ1-4 for the parts outside the CDR3, the full variable domain is AAGVIQSPRHLIKEKRETATLKCYPIPRHDTVYWYQQGPGQDPQFLISFYEKMQSDKGSIPDRFSAQQFSDYHSELNMSSLELGDSALYFCASSLVGQGAGRLNEKLFFGSGTQLSVL.

The gene calls are TRBV9 and TRBJ2-5; 9 bases are a match to TRBD2. The V segment lost 3 bases and the J segment 1 base; nucleotides outside the gene matches: 7. The CDR3 runs to 16 residues. Germline-derived CDR1 and CDR2 are SGDLS and YYNGEE. CDR3 amino acids: CASSGGLAGAQETQYF. The CDR3 nucleotides are TGTGCCAGCAGCGGTGGGTTAGCGGGGGCCCAAGAGACCCAGTACTTC. Full variable domain (rest looked up from reference TRBV9 and TRBJ2-5): DSGVTQTPKHLITATGQRVTLRCSPRSGDLSVYWYQQSLDQGLQFLIQYYNGEERAKGNILERFSAQQFPDLHSELNLSSLELGDSALYFCASSGGLAGAQETQYFGPGTRLLVL.

The V and J genes are TRBV29-1 and TRBJ1-1, with 8 bases that match TRBD1. The CDR3 length is 13 residues. With V trimmed by 4 bases and J by 5 bases, 6 bases remained unmatched. The germline gives CDR1 SQVTM, CDR2 ANQGSEA. The CDR3 here is CSVVSGGMTEAFF. Here the CDR3 DNA reads TGCAGCGTTGTTTCAGGGGGCATGACTGAAGCTTTCTTT.

The rearrangement links TRBV14 to TRBJ1-1; 7 bases are shared with TRBD1. V was clipped by 5 bases and J by 11 bases; unmatched bases: 11. Germline-derived CDR1 and CDR2 are SGHDN and FVKESK. This CDR3 is 13 amino acids long. CDR3 nucleotide sequence: TGTGCCAGCAGCAGGGACAGACTAAATGCGGCTTTCTTT. It specifies CASSRDRLNAAFF.

The J gene is TRBJ1-1, the V gene TRBV19; D is possibly TRBD1 (6 bases). Germline CDR1 is LNHDA and CDR2 is SQIVND (reference sequence). The CDR3 length is 11 residues. The ends were cut back, 9 bases at V and 5 bases at J, with 10 bases in the middle. The CDR3 coding sequence is TGTGCCAGCGCGGGGGCGACTGAAGCTTTCTTT. As protein: CASAGATEAFF. Full variable domain (missing parts from reference TRBV19 and TRBJ1-1): DGGITQSPKYLFRKEGQNVTLSCEQNLNHDAMYWYRQDPGQGLRLIYYSQIVNDFQKGDIAEGYSVSREKKESFPLTVTSAQKNPTAFYLCASAGATEAFFGQGTRLTVV.

The genes are TRBV5-4 and TRBJ2-5; TRBD1 agrees at 9 bases. The J segment lost 5 bases and the V segment lost 4 bases, leaving 6 bases of the junction unmatched. This CDR3 spans 14 amino acids. Germline lookup yields CDR1 SGHNT and CDR2 YYREEE (reference sequence). DNA of the CDR3: TGTGCCAGCAGCCGGATGACAGGGGGGGAGACCCAGTACTTC. Protein product: CASSRMTGGETQYF.

With respect to this clone: The sample has other DNA sequences that encode this CDR3 too. The CDR3 sequence is CASSPGQQFNYGYTF. DNA for the CDR3: TGTGCCAGCAGCCCCGGACAGCAATTTAACTATGGCTACACCTTC. This chain links TRBV5-4 with TRBJ1-2; possibly TRBD1 for D (6 bases). CDR3 size: 15 residues. Trimming stripped 4 bases from V and 1 base from J, with 14 bases between. Germline V gene lookup returns CDR1 SGHNT and CDR2 YYREEE (reference sequence).

CDR3 sequence: CASSPPGQGIEGYTF. CDR3 DNA: TGTGCCAGCTCACCCCCGGGACAGGGGATTGAAGGCTACACCTTC. V and J are TRBV18 and TRBJ1-2; 10 bases match TRBD1. The CDR3 contains 15 residues. The germline CDR1 and CDR2 sequences are KGHSH and LQKENI. Germline trimming cut 3 bases from V and 8 bases from J; bases unmatched to any gene: 9. Variable domain in full (rest from reference TRBV18 and TRBJ1-2): NAGVMQNPRHLVRRRGQEARLRCSPMKGHSHVYWYRQLPEEGLKFMVYLQKENIIDESGMPKERFSAEFPKEGPSILRIQQVVRGDSAAYFCASSPPGQGIEGYTFGSGTRLTVV.

This chain links TRBV7-9 with TRBJ2-7; TRBD1 agrees at 8 bases. Germline V gene lookup returns CDR1 SEHNR and CDR2 FQNEAQ (reference sequence). The CDR3 spans 15 residues. V was clipped by 5 bases and J by 1 base; unmatched bases: 7. The CDR3 sequence: CASSALDRGSYEQYF. The CDR3 coding sequence is TGTGCCAGCAGCGCTCTTGACAGGGGTTCCTACGAGCAGTACTTC.

V and J are TRBV7-2 and TRBJ1-2; 7 nucleotides align to TRBD1. V lost 2 bases to trimming and J lost 4 bases; unmatched junction nucleotides: 7. This CDR3 region has 15 residues. Germline CDR1 SGHTA, CDR2 FQGNSA. In DNA, the CDR3 is TGTGCCAGCAGCTTAACAGGGGATGATTCCTATGGCTACACCTTC. Protein: CASSLTGDDSYGYTF.

The chain uses TRBV18 and TRBJ2-5, with 7 bases lining up with TRBD1. Germline V gene sequence: CDR1 KGHSH, CDR2 LQKENI. The CDR3 runs to 15 residues. The trim removed 3 bases at V and 0 bases at J, leaving 4 bases unmatched. The CDR3, as DNA: TGTGCCAGCTCACCCGACAGGGAGTACCAAGAGACCCAGTACTTC. It specifies CASSPDREYQETQYF.

In regard to this clone: A junction end diverges from the germline sequence, so it may reflect a read error. The chain is built from TRBV5-5 and TRBJ1-2, with 9 bases fitting TRBD1. Germline V gene lookup returns CDR1 SGHKS and CDR2 YYEKEE (reference sequence). The CDR3 loop spans 15 amino acids. CDR3: CTSSITGGDGYGYTF. DNA of the CDR3: TGTACCAGCAGCATCACAGGGGGCGACGGCTATGGCTACACCTTC.

The V call is TRBV19, the J call TRBJ2-5, with TRBD1 matching 7 bases. The CDR3 sequence is 14 residues long. With V trimmed by 6 bases and J by 5 bases, 9 bases remained unmatched. CDR1 is LNHDA and CDR2 is SQIVND in the germline V gene (reference sequence). DNA of the CDR3: TGTGCCAGTAGGACCACAGGGGCAGGGGAGACCCAGTACTTC. This gives the protein CASRTTGAGETQYF.

This clone came up once. This chain connects TRBV7-2 to TRBJ1-2; TRBD1 matches at 7 bases. V shed 5 bases and J 4 bases; nucleotides not matched to a gene: 7. CDR3 size: 14 residues. The germline gives CDR1 SGHTA, CDR2 FQGNSA. The CDR3 loop is CASSTWTGPYGYTF. In nucleotides, the CDR3 is TGTGCCAGCAGCACTTGGACAGGACCCTATGGCTACACCTTC.

The genes are TRBV7-2 and TRBJ1-3, with 8 positions matching TRBD1. CDR1 is SGHTA, CDR2 FQGNSA, per germline. CDR3 length: 16 amino acids. V trimming: 2 bases; J trimming: 0 bases; junction bases outside the gene matches: 3. The CDR3 coding sequence is TGTGCCAGCAGCTTAACAGGGGGTCTCTCTGGAAACACCATATATTTT. It codes for CASSLTGGLSGNTIYF. Variable domain in full (rest from reference TRBV7-2 and TRBJ1-3): GAGVSQSPSNKVTEKGKDVELRCDPISGHTALYWYRQSLGQGLEFLIYFQGNSAPDKSGLPSDRFSAERTGGSVSTLTIQRTQQEDSAVYLCASSLTGGLSGNTIYFGEGSWLTVV.

This clone was observed once. V usage is TRBV7-3 and J usage is TRBJ2-5; TRBD2 matches 11 bases. This CDR3 region has 15 residues. Germline assignment: CDR1 SGHTA and CDR2 FQGTGA. The J segment lost 4 bases and the V segment lost 5 bases, leaving 6 bases of the junction unmatched. The CDR3 DNA is TGTGCCAGCAGCATTAGCGGGGGGGCCATAGAGACCCAGTACTTC. It yields the protein CASSISGGAIETQYF.

The V and J genes are TRBV2 and TRBJ1-5; weak D call: TRBD1 (5 bases). The germline V gene has CDR1 SNHLY and CDR2 FYNNEI. Between the trimmed V and J ends, which lost 0 bases and 6 bases, there was a span of 12 bases. This CDR3 comprises 15 residues. DNA of the CDR3: TGTGCCAGCAGTGAAGCGGGGGGAACGGTTCAGCCCCAGCATTTT. Its translation: CASSEAGGTVQPQHF.

The CDR3 DNA reads TGTGCCAGCAGCCCCGGGGGGGCCACAAACTATGGCTACACCTTC. Residues: CASSPGGATNYGYTF. The chain employs TRBV7-3 and TRBJ1-2, with D possibly TRBD1 on 6 matching bases. CDR3 size: 15 residues. Trimming removed 5 bases from V and 2 bases from J, with 15 bases in between. CDR1 and CDR2 from the germline V gene are SGHTA and FQGTGA.

This clone was picked up a small number of times. The rearrangement joins TRBV5-4 to TRBJ2-1; D gene unclear. The CDR3 length is 14 residues. The V gene's germline CDR1 is SGHNT and CDR2 YYREEE (reference sequence). The ends were cut back, 2 bases at V and 5 bases at J, with 11 bases in the middle. The CDR3 nucleotides are TGTGCCAGCAGCTTTGAGCCGCACCACAATGAGCAGTTCTTC. Residues: CASSFEPHHNEQFF.

The rearrangement joins TRBV2 to TRBJ1-4; 11 bases align to TRBD1. V was pared by 6 bases and J by 3 bases, with 3 bases of the junction left unmatched. CDR3 size: 15 residues. Germline V lookup: CDR1 SNHLY, CDR2 FYNNEI. The CDR3: CASSGQGASNEKLFF. The CDR3 nucleotides read TGTGCCAGCAGCGGACAGGGGGCTTCTAATGAAAAACTGTTTTTT.

J is TRBJ2-3 and V is TRBV19; maybe TRBD2 (6 bases). The CDR3 has 15 residues. Trimming pared 5 bases from V and 0 bases from J, leaving 12 bases between. The germline V gene encodes CDR1 LNHDA and CDR2 SQIVND (reference sequence). CDR3 loop: CASSLGTRSTDTQYF. The CDR3 DNA is TGTGCCAGTAGTCTGGGGACTCGTAGCACAGATACGCAGTATTTT.

This rearrangement joins TRBV5-1 to TRBJ2-7, with TRBD1 matching 10 bases. This CDR3 contains 15 residues. V gave up 3 bases and J gave up 2 bases; unmatched junction bases: 5. Per germline, CDR1 SGHRS and CDR2 YFSETQ. CDR3 in DNA: TGCGCCAGCAGCTCGGGACAGGGGTCAACCTACGAGCAGTACTTC. It is translated as CASSSGQGSTYEQYF.

This chain connects TRBV6-1 to TRBJ1-6; D gene uncertain. Germline V gene data show CDR1 as MNHNS and CDR2 as SASEGT. The CDR3 covers 15 residues. V shed 4 bases and J shed 7 bases, with 14 bases lying between them. Written as DNA, the CDR3 is TGTGCCAGCAGTGGGGAGGCCCCACCAAATTCACCCCTCCACTTT. Translation gives CASSGEAPPNSPLHF.

The V gene is TRBV5-4, the J gene TRBJ2-5, with D unresolved. The CDR3 spans 11 residues. From germline, CDR1 is SGHNT and CDR2 YYREEE (reference sequence). V shed 3 bases and J shed 4 bases, with 4 bases lying between them. This CDR3 is CASSSTETQYF. The CDR3 nucleotides are TGTGCCAGCAGCTCTACAGAGACCCAGTACTTC. Looking up the rest from reference TRBV5-4 and TRBJ2-5 gives the full variable domain: ETGVTQSPTHLIKTRGQQVTLRCSSQSGHNTVSWYQQALGQGPQFIFQYYREEENGRGNFPPRFSGLQFPNYSSELNVNALELDDSALYLCASSSTETQYFGPGTRLLVL.

The chain recombines TRBV4-2 with TRBJ2-5; 12 positions agree with TRBD2. The CDR3 has 17 amino acids. Losses at the gene ends were 4 bases for V and 5 bases for J; bases not matched to a gene: 11. Germline V gives CDR1 LGHNA, CDR2 YNFKEQ. The CDR3 is CASSREPGLAGRETQYF. The CDR3 DNA is TGTGCCAGCAGCCGGGAGCCTGGACTAGCGGGGAGGGAGACCCAGTACTTC.

This chain uses TRBV5-4 with TRBJ2-7; 11 nucleotides match TRBD2. Trimming at V came to 4 bases and at J to 2 bases, leaving 5 bases not matched to a gene. This CDR3 is 15 amino acids long. Germline V gives CDR1 SGHNT, CDR2 YYREEE (reference sequence). For the CDR3, the DNA is TGTGCCAGCAGCCCACTAGCGGGGGCCACCTACGAGCAGTACTTC. It is translated as CASSPLAGATYEQYF.